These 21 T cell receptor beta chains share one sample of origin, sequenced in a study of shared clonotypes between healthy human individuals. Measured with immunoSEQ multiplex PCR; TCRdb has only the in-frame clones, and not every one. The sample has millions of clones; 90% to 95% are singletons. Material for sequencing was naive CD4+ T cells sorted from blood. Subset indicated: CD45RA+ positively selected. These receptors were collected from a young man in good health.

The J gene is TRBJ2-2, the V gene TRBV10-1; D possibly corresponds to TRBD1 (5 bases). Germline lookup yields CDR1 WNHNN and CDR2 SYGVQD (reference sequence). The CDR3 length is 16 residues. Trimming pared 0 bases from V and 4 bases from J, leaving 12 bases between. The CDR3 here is CASSESWGRGTGELFF. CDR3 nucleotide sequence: TGCGCCAGCAGTGAGTCGTGGGGAAGGGGCACCGGGGAGCTGTTTTTT.

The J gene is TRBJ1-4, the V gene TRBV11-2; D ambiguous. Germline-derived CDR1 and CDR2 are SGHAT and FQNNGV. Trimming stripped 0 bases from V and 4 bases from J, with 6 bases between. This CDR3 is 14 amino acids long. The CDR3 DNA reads TGTGCCAGCAGCTTAGACGGAAATAATGAAAAACTGTTTTTT. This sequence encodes CASSLDGNNEKLFF. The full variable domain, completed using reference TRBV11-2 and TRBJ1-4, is EAGVAQSPRYKIIEKRQSVAFWCNPISGHATLYWYQQILGQGPKLLIQFQNNGVVDDSQLPKDRFSAERLKGVDSTLKIQPAKLEDSAVYLCASSLDGNNEKLFFGSGTQLSVL.

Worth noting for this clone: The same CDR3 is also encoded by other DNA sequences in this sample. CDR3 region: CASSDRDSGNTIYF. The CDR3 DNA is TGTGCCAGCAGTGACAGGGACTCCGGAAACACCATATATTTT. The rearrangement joins TRBV2 to TRBJ1-3, with a possible D match to TRBD1 (5 bases). The ends were cut back, 3 bases at V and 4 bases at J, with 10 bases in the middle. The CDR3 is 14 residues long. The germline V gene encodes CDR1 SNHLY and CDR2 FYNNEI.

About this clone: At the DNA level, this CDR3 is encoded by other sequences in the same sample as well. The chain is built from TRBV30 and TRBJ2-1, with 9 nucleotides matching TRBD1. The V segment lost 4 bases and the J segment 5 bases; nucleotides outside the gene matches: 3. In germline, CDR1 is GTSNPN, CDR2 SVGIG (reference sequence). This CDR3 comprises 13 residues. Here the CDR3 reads CAWTRDRDNEQFF. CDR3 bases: TGTGCCTGGACAAGGGACAGGGACAATGAGCAGTTCTTC.

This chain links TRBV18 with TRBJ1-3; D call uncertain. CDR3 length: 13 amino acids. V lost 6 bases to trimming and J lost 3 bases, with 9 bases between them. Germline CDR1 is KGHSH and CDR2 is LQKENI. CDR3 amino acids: CASSGALGNTIYF. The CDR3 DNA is TGTGCCAGCTCGGGAGCTCTTGGAAACACCATATATTTT. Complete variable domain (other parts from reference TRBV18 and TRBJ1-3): NAGVMQNPRHLVRRRGQEARLRCSPMKGHSHVYWYRQLPEEGLKFMVYLQKENIIDESGMPKERFSAEFPKEGPSILRIQQVVRGDSAAYFCASSGALGNTIYFGEGSWLTVV.

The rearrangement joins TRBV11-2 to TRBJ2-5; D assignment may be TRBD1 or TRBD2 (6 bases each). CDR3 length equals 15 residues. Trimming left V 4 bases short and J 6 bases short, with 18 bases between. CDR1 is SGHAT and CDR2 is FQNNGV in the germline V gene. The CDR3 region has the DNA TGTGCCAGCAGCTCCCCCCGGGGGCGCATGAAGACCCAGTACTTC. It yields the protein CASSSPRGRMKTQYF. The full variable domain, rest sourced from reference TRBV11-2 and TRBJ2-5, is EAGVAQSPRYKIIEKRQSVAFWCNPISGHATLYWYQQILGQGPKLLIQFQNNGVVDDSQLPKDRFSAERLKGVDSTLKIQPAKLEDSAVYLCASSSPRGRMKTQYFGPGTRLLVL.

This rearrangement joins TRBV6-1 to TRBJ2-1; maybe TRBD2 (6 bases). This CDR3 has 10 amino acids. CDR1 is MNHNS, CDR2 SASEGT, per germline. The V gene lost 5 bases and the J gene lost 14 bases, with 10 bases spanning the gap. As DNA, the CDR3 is TGTGCCAGCAGTCGGGAGATGGAGTTCTTC. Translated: CASSREMEFF.

For the CDR3, the DNA is TGTGCCAGCAGTGAGTCGACTCTCCTGGACACTGAAGCTTTCTTT. It encodes CASSESTLLDTEAFF. The chain recombines TRBV25-1 with TRBJ1-1; no clear D. The CDR3 covers 15 residues. Looked up from germline, CDR1 is MGHDK and CDR2 is SYGVNS. The V end was cut by 3 bases, the J end by 3 bases, with 14 bases between.

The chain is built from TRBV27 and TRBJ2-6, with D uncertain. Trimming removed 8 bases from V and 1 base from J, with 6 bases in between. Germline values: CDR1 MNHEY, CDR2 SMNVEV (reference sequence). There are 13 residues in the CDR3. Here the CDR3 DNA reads TGTGCCAGCTGCCAATCTGGGGCCAACGTCCTGACTTTC. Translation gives CASCQSGANVLTF.

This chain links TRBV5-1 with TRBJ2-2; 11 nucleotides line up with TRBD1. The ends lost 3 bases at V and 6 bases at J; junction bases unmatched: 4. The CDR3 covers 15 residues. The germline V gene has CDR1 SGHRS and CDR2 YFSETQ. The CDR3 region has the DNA TGCGCCAGCAGCTGGGACAGGGGGTCGGCCGGGGAGCTGTTTTTT. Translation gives CASSWDRGSAGELFF.

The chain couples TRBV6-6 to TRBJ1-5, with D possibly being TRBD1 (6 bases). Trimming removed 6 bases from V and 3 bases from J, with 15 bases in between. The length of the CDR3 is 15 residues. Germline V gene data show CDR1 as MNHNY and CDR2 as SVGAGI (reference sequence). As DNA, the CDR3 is TGTGCCAGCAGCCCCCCGGGGGCGACCAATCAGCCCCAGCATTTT. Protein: CASSPPGATNQPQHF.

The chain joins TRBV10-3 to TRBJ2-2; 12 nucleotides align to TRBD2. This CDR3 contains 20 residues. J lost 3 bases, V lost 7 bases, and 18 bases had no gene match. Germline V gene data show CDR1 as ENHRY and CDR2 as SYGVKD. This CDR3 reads CAITRTRLAGEFLDTGELFF. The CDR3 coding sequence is TGTGCCATCACCAGAACAAGACTAGCGGGAGAGTTCTTGGACACCGGGGAGCTGTTTTTT.

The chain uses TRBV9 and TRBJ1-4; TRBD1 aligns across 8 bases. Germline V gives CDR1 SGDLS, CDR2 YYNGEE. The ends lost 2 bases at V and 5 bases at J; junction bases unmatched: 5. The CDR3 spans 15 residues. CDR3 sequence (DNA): TGTGCCAGCAGCGTCTTGACAGGGGAAAATGAAAAACTGTTTTTT. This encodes CASSVLTGENEKLFF.

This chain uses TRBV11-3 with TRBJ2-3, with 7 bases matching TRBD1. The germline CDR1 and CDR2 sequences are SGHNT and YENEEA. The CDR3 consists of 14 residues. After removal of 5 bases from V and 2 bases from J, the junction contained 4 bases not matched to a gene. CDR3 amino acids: CASSRTGTTDTQYF. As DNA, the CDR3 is TGTGCCAGCAGCCGGACAGGAACCACAGATACGCAGTATTTT.

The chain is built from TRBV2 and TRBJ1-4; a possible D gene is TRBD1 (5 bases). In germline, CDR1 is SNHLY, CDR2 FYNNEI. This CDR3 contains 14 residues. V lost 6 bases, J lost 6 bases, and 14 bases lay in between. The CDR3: CASSVPMGDEKLFF. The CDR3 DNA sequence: TGTGCCAGCAGCGTACCCATGGGGGATGAAAAACTGTTTTTT.

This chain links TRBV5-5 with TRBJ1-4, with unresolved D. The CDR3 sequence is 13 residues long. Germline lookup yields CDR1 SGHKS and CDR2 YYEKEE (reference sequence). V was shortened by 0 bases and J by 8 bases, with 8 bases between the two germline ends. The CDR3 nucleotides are TGTGCCAGCAGCTTGGCCCCCCCCGAAAAACTGTTTTTT. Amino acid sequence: CASSLAPPEKLFF.

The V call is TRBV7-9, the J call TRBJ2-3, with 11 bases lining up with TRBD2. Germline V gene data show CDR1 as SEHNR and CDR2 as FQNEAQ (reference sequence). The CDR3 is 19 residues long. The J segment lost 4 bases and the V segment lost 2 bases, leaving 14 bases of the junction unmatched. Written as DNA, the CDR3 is TGTGCCAGCAGCTTATATACTAGCGGGAGAAAGGGCGGCGCAGATACGCAGTATTTT. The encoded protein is CASSLYTSGRKGGADTQYF.

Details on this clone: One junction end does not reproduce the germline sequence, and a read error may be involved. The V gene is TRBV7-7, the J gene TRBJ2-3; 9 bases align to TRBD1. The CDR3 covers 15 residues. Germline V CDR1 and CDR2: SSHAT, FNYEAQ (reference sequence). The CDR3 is CASSPGTGSTDTQYF. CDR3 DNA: TGTGCTAGCAGCCCCGGGACAGGGAGCACAGATACGCAGTATTTT.

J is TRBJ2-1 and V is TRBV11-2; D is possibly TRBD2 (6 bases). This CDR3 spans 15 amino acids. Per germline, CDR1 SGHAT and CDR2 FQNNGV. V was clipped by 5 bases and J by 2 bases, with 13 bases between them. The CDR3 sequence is CASSEGLPPYNEQFF. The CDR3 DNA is TGTGCCAGCAGCGAGGGACTCCCCCCCTACAATGAGCAGTTCTTC.

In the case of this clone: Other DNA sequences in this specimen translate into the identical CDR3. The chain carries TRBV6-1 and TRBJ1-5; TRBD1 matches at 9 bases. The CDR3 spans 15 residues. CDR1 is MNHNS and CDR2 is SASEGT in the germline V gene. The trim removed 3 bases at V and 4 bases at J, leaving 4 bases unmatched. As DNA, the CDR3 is TGTGCCAGCAGTGACCCGACAGGGGGGAATCAGCCCCAGCATTTT. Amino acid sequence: CASSDPTGGNQPQHF.

The DNA for the CDR3 is TGTGCCAGCAGCACCAAATATAGGAGGACGGCGGATTTGGCGCTCTCTGGGGCCAACGTCCTGACTTTC. Translated, it gives CASSTKYRRTADLALSGANVLTF. The chain links TRBV21-1 to TRBJ2-6; the DNA was not compared with TRBD2, the D call given in the table. TRBV21-1 is given as a pseudogene. The CDR3 has 23 amino acids.